This entry describes one TCR beta chain. This clonotype was recorded at least ten times. Its antigen remains unidentified. No much larger clone exists at a distance of one base, and base qualities are not known. The data were obtained in a study of neurological immune-mediated disorders (dated by TCRdb to about 2019). A note on the overall study: Peripheral blood TCR-beta repertoires from HTLV-I-associated myelopathy (HAM/TSP) patients, multiple sclerosis patients and healthy controls were compared by UMI-based sequencing. Of the approximately 70 subjects in the cohort, around 14 were HAM/TSP patients, some 35 were multiple sclerosis patients, and roughly 20 were healthy controls. Alongside PBMC samples, the set of approximately 100 TCR-beta libraries contained longitudinal samples, technical triplicates, and paired CD4+ and CD8+ T-cell subsets that had been sorted.

cDNA was synthesized by template-switch 5'RACE using a primer with a 10-nucleotide random unique molecular identifier that tagged each TCR transcript. Over 190 million TCR-beta sequences, covering 15-18 subjects, were produced in each sequencing run. Total RNA was extracted with the RNeasy kit. Using the KAPA Real-time Library Amplification kit, TCR-beta VDJ regions were amplified with primers for the TCR constant region and the 5'RACE anchor. A first PCR added sample indexes and Illumina adaptors, after which a second PCR increased the library yield. The roughly 650 bp TCR product was size-selected on a 2% E-gel SizeSelection system after Ampure bead purification. Before pooling, library quality was checked on a Bioanalyzer, concentration was measured with Qubit, and libraries were quantified with the Kapa Library Quantification kit. An Illumina HiSeq 2500 sequenced the libraries paired-end 2 x 150 bp. To increase sequence diversity, roughly 24-32% phiX was spiked into each library pool. In the original analysis: Quality-filtered reads were processed with the UMI-based MiGEC pipeline, and over 90% of raw TCR sequences were removed by the MiGEC pipeline during error correction. VDJ genes were aligned to IMGT germline references, and clonotypes were defined by unique CDR3 amino acid sequence plus V-J genes. Clonal expansion, Shannon diversity and CDR3 relatedness were evaluated with VDJtools (CalcPairwiseDistances, ClusterSamples), while phylogenetic trees were built in CLCbio workbench. Using coefficient-of-variation modelling across technical triplicates, the study counted a clone as expanded if it had at least 8 unique UMIs. The public sequencing data were trimmed at Q25 with fastp and processed into clonotypes with MiXCR by TCRdb, which kept only in-frame beta chains. All rows with the same CDR3 protein become a single entry with the most common DNA and genes. In this record, the V and J calls reflect TCRdb's handling and not the investigators' own analysis. The sample yields 50,000 to 60,000 distinct CDR3 sequences; roughly 17% were counted once. Together, the top ten hold about 4.2% of the sample.

Healthy controls were blood bank volunteers in Maryland, USA. For the unsorted PBMC libraries, 2 million PBMCs were stored in RNAlater at -80 degrees C until RNA extraction and were used to generate the libraries. Peripheral blood was subjected to Ficoll-Hypaque density gradient centrifugation to isolate PBMCs, which were then cryopreserved in liquid nitrogen. Study-level results and caveats: No identical CDR3 amino acid sequences were shared among expanded clones across subjects, suggesting private TCR-beta repertoires in all groups. TCR clonal expansion was greatest in HAM/TSP patients and smallest in MS patients, who ranked below even healthy controls.

The sequence was obtained from a man in his sixties in good health. The sequenced sample was PBMCs.

The CDR3 has the sequence CASVRDITTGELFF. Read as DNA, the sequence is TGCGCCAGCGTCCGGGACATAACCACCGGGGAGCTGTTTTTT. This chain joins TRBV5-1 to TRBJ2-2; possibly the D gene is TRBD1, per 6 matching bases. Trimming removed 7 bases from V and 4 bases from J, leaving 14 bases between the germline ends. The germline V gene supplies CDR1 SGHRS and CDR2 YFSETQ. Reading from cysteine to phenylalanine, the CDR3 counts 14 amino acids. Just the 42-base CDR3 DNA is kept, in frame starting at base 1.